Listed here is a single TCR beta chain. This record belongs to a study of control samples from healthy donors and cancer patients. Assay used: immunoSEQ multiplex PCR; TCRdb lists only in-frame clones, some missing. The sample lists roughly 63,000 clones, about 90% occurring once. Sequencing was performed on PBMCs. The sequence derives from a man in his sixties with colorectal cancer.

CDR3 DNA sequence: TGTGCCAGCAGTTACGGGCTAGCGGGGGCGGGTGAGCAGTTCTTC. Amino acids: CASSYGLAGAGEQFF. The chain joins TRBV6-5 to TRBJ2-1, with 10 bases identical to TRBD2. The CDR3 covers 15 residues. Germline CDR1 is MNHEY and CDR2 is SVGAGI. The trim removed 2 bases at V and 9 bases at J, leaving 7 bases unmatched.